This T cell receptor beta chain originates from a study of PD-L1 blockade in urothelial cancer. Data came from immunoSEQ multiplex PCR; TCRdb stores just in-frame clones and leaves some out. Altogether about 88,000 clones are present, more than 90% being singletons, with the ten largest covering 8% to 9.5%. The germline V gene has CDR1 MNHNY and CDR2 SVGAGI (reference sequence). The CDR3 runs 14 residues. Trimming at V came to 4 bases and at J to 6 bases, leaving 5 bases not matched to a gene. Sequenced material: PBMCs, taken around atezolizumab (anti-PD-L1) treatment. The chain employs TRBV6-6 and TRBJ1-5; 8 nucleotides agree with TRBD1. This TCR was recovered from a man aged 55-75 years with urothelial cancer. The CDR3 reads CASSWTGNSQPQHF. For the CDR3, the DNA is TGTGCCAGCAGTTGGACAGGGAATAGTCAGCCCCAGCATTTT.